The 27 T cell receptor beta chains given below trace back to one sample, sequenced in a study of CDR3 diversity in severe acne. TCRdb re-called the PCR reads through MiXCR, storing one row per CDR3 protein. Among more than 80,000 distinct CDR3 sequences listed, under 55% were seen once. The specimen sequenced was blood. The source of these receptors is a male donor with severe acne vulgaris.

This clonotype showed up just once. This may come from a read error, since a much larger clone is one base off. The chain recombines TRBV5-1 with TRBJ2-1, with TRBD1 identical over 8 bases. The CDR3 runs to 15 residues. From germline, CDR1 is SGHRS and CDR2 YFSETQ. The CDR3 spells CVSSPTGVVYNEQFF. In nucleotides, the CDR3 is TGCGTCAGCAGCCCGACAGGGGTAGTTTACAATGAGCAGTTCTTC.

This chain connects TRBV9 to TRBJ2-2; either TRBD1 or TRBD2 may supply D (5 bases each). There are 20 residues in the CDR3. V lost 0 bases, J lost 6 bases, and 27 bases lay in between. The germline gives CDR1 SGDLS, CDR2 YYNGEE. CDR3: CASSVATSRGYPTPPGELFF. CDR3 in DNA: TGTGCCAGCAGCGTAGCTACGTCCCGGGGCTACCCCACGCCGCCCGGGGAGCTGTTTTTT.

This chain joins TRBV9 and TRBJ2-3; TRBD1 aligns across 9 bases. CDR1 and CDR2 from the germline V gene are SGDLS and YYNGEE. The CDR3 consists of 16 residues. V trimming: 3 bases; J trimming: 2 bases; junction bases outside the gene matches: 7. The CDR3 DNA reads as TGTGCCAGCAGCGCACAACAGGGGGCCTACACAGATACGCAGTATTTT. Protein: CASSAQQGAYTDTQYF.

This clonotype has just a few counts. V and J are TRBV11-2 and TRBJ1-1, with D hard to call. This CDR3 has 13 amino acids. The germline V and J ends were trimmed by 3 bases and 4 bases, with 9 bases remaining between them. Germline CDR1 is SGHAT and CDR2 is FQNNGV. Written as DNA, the CDR3 is TGTGCCAGCAGCTTCAAAACCTCCACTGAAGCTTTCTTT. This translates into CASSFKTSTEAFF. Supplemented by reference TRBV11-2 and TRBJ1-1, the full variable domain reads EAGVAQSPRYKIIEKRQSVAFWCNPISGHATLYWYQQILGQGPKLLIQFQNNGVVDDSQLPKDRFSAERLKGVDSTLKIQPAKLEDSAVYLCASSFKTSTEAFFGQGTRLTVV.

CDR3 sequence reads: CASSYRGVRDYGYTF. Written as DNA, the CDR3 is TGTGCCAGCAGTTACAGGGGGGTCCGGGACTATGGCTACACCTTC. The chain recombines TRBV6-5 with TRBJ1-2, with D possibly TRBD1 on 6 matching bases. This CDR3 has 15 residues. CDR1 is MNHEY and CDR2 is SVGAGI in the germline V gene. Trimming removed 2 bases from V and 3 bases from J, with 13 bases in between.

This clonotype showed up just a few times. This rearrangement joins TRBV4-1 to TRBJ2-3; 9 positions agree with TRBD2. The CDR3 is made up of 15 amino acids. The ends lost 4 bases at V and 2 bases at J; junction bases unmatched: 4. Per germline, CDR1 MGHRA and CDR2 YSYEKL. Here the CDR3 DNA reads TGCGCCAGCAGCCCCACTAGCGGGTACACAGATACGCAGTATTTT. Translated: CASSPTSGYTDTQYF.

This chain links TRBV9 with TRBJ2-3; 14 nucleotides agree with TRBD2. The CDR3 sequence is 16 residues long. Germline CDR1 is SGDLS and CDR2 is YYNGEE. The junction had 6 bases not matched to a gene; V was cut back by 4 bases and J by 5 bases. The DNA of the CDR3 is TGTGCCAGCAGCCTGACTAGCGGGGGGGCTGTAGATACGCAGTATTTT. As protein: CASSLTSGGAVDTQYF.

This chain links TRBV25-1 with TRBJ2-5; D perhaps matches TRBD2 (5 bases). Per germline, CDR1 MGHDK and CDR2 SYGVNS. The V gene lost 9 bases and the J gene lost 5 bases, with 13 bases spanning the gap. This CDR3 has 12 residues. The CDR3 DNA sequence: TGTGCCAGTACACTGACGGGGGAGACCCAGTACTTC. Protein sequence: CASTLTGETQYF.

V usage is TRBV6-5 and J usage is TRBJ1-5, with 7 nucleotides matching TRBD1. The germline CDR1 and CDR2 sequences are MNHEY and SVGAGI. The CDR3 has 14 residues. Trimming removed 6 bases from V and 2 bases from J; junction bases left unmatched: 4. In DNA form, the CDR3 reads TGTGCCAGCAGGCGCGGGACAGGCAATCAGCCCCAGCATTTT. This sequence encodes CASRRGTGNQPQHF.

V and J are TRBV29-1 and TRBJ1-2, with TRBD1 matching 8 bases. This CDR3 spans 11 amino acids. V lost 7 bases to trimming and J lost 7 bases; unmatched junction nucleotides: 5. Germline CDR1 reads SQVTM; CDR2 reads ANQGSEA. This CDR3 reads CSDQGQGGYTF. The CDR3 nucleotides read TGCAGCGATCAAGGACAGGGTGGCTACACCTTC.

With respect to this clonotype: This CDR3 is missing its conserved last phenylalanine or tryptophan, likely due to a read error. The CDR3 region is CATSSGVVNGNSPLHL. The CDR3 bases are TGTGCCACCAGCAGTGGGGTTGTGAACGGTAATTCACCCCTCCACCTT. This chain links TRBV15 with TRBJ1-6, with unresolved D. This CDR3 spans 16 amino acids. Germline assignment: CDR1 LNHNV and CDR2 YYDKDF (reference sequence). The V gene lost 3 bases and the J gene lost 6 bases, with 15 bases spanning the gap.

This clonotype occurred many times. CDR3 protein: CASSSTGTGYNEQFF. The CDR3 coding sequence is TGTGCCAGCAGCTCAACCGGGACTGGGTACAATGAGCAGTTCTTC. J is TRBJ2-1 and V is TRBV9; weak D call: TRBD2 (6 bases). The germline CDR1 and CDR2 sequences are SGDLS and YYNGEE. The CDR3 is 15 residues long. Trimming removed 4 bases from V and 4 bases from J, with 15 bases in between.

This clonotype has only a few counts. This rearrangement joins TRBV10-2 to TRBJ2-2; 8 nucleotides agree with TRBD2. CDR1 is WSHSY and CDR2 is SAAADI in the germline V gene. Germline trimming cut 6 bases from V and 4 bases from J; bases unmatched to any gene: 4. The CDR3 has 14 residues. CDR3: CASRSGGVTGELFF. CDR3 coding DNA: TGCGCCAGCAGGAGCGGGGGTGTCACCGGGGAGCTGTTTTTT.

This clonotype came up once. A read error is possible here, since a much larger clone lies one base away. The chain has TRBV7-8 and TRBJ2-1; 10 bases line up with TRBD2. Germline-derived CDR1 and CDR2 are SGHVS and FQNEAQ. This CDR3 is 16 amino acids long. The trim removed 4 bases at V and 8 bases at J, leaving 11 bases unmatched. The CDR3 loop is CASSSAPSGRGDEQFF. The CDR3, as DNA: TGTGCCAGCAGCTCAGCCCCGAGCGGGAGGGGGGATGAGCAGTTCTTC.

The chain carries TRBV9 and TRBJ2-1; D may be TRBD2 (5 bases). The CDR3 covers 11 residues. The V and J ends lost 4 bases and 9 bases respectively, with 8 bases between them. Germline CDR1 is SGDLS and CDR2 is YYNGEE. CDR3 region: CASSISAEQFF. The CDR3 nucleotides read TGTGCCAGCAGCATTAGCGCTGAGCAGTTCTTC.

Points on this clonotype: A much larger clone sits a single nucleotide away, making a read error possible. CDR3 in DNA: TGTGCCAGCAGCTCGGGCCCCATCGGTGAGCAGTCCTTC. It specifies CASSSGPIGEQSF. V gene TRBV7-9 combines with J gene TRBJ2-1; D gene uncertain. The CDR3 sequence is 13 residues long. CDR1 and CDR2 (germline): SEHNR, FQNEAQ (reference sequence).

In its sample, this clonotype was seen many times. The V gene is TRBV20-1, the J gene TRBJ1-5; 12 positions match TRBD1. CDR3 size: 18 residues. CDR1 and CDR2 from the germline V gene are DFQATT and SNEGSKA (reference sequence). The V and J ends lost 1 base and 0 bases, in that order; junction bases with no gene match: 7. The CDR3 sequence is CSARARRDRGLSNQPQHF. DNA of the CDR3: TGCAGTGCTAGAGCCCGGAGGGACAGGGGGCTTAGCAATCAGCCCCAGCATTTT.

This clonotype was seen a single time. The chain combines TRBV7-9 with TRBJ2-7; TRBD1 matches at 8 bases. The CDR3 totals 14 residues. V trimming: 5 bases; J trimming: 4 bases; junction bases outside the gene matches: 7. CDR1 is SEHNR and CDR2 is FQNEAQ in the germline V gene (reference sequence). DNA for the CDR3: TGTGCCAGCAGCCGACCACAGGGGGGTTACGAGCAGTACTTC. Translating gives CASSRPQGGYEQYF.

This clonotype is deemed medium-sized. The rearrangement uses TRBV12-3 or TRBV12-4 and TRBJ2-7; 9 bases align to TRBD1. With 5 bases clipped from V and 1 base from J, the junction kept 9 bases outside the gene matches. The CDR3 is 16 amino acids. Written as DNA, the CDR3 is TGTGCCAGCAGTAACCAACAGGGGGCTGGGTCCTACGAGCAGTACTTC. Translating gives CASSNQQGAGSYEQYF.

The chain has TRBV27 and TRBJ1-2; tentative D call: TRBD1 (5 bases). CDR1 and CDR2 from the germline V gene are MNHEY and SMNVEV (reference sequence). The CDR3 covers 12 residues. V was cut by 4 bases and J by 8 bases, with 11 bases left in between. The CDR3 region is CASSSGALGYTF. CDR3 DNA: TGTGCCAGCAGTTCCGGGGCACTAGGCTACACCTTC.

The genes are TRBV20-1 and TRBJ2-7; 9 bases align to TRBD2. The CDR3 sequence is 15 residues long. In germline, CDR1 is DFQATT, CDR2 SNEGSKA (reference sequence). The J segment lost 7 bases and the V segment lost 0 bases, leaving 10 bases of the junction unmatched. The CDR3 coding sequence is TGCAGTGCTAGAGATCGGGGTAGCGGGAGTGGGGAGCAGTACTTC. It is translated as CSARDRGSGSGEQYF.

The chain employs TRBV7-9 and TRBJ1-2; D might be TRBD1 (6 bases). V was trimmed by 5 bases and J by 1 base, leaving 8 bases between them. Germline lookup yields CDR1 SEHNR and CDR2 FQNEAQ (reference sequence). There are 13 residues in the CDR3. CDR3: CASSVRGNYGYTF. The CDR3 DNA reads as TGTGCCAGCAGCGTCAGGGGTAACTATGGCTACACCTTC.

This clonotype came up many times. V usage is TRBV5-1 and J usage is TRBJ2-7; tentative D call: TRBD1 (5 bases). Germline loops: CDR1 SGHRS, CDR2 YFSETQ. The V end lost 4 bases, the J end lost 2 bases, and 16 bases lay between the germline ends. CDR3 size: 15 residues. CDR3 in DNA: TGCGCCAGCAGCCTAGGACATATGAGTCCCTACGAGCAGTACTTC. The encoded protein is CASSLGHMSPYEQYF.

The gene calls are TRBV25-1 and TRBJ1-1; no reliable D call. In germline, CDR1 is MGHDK, CDR2 SYGVNS. Trimming pared 8 bases from V and 4 bases from J, leaving 11 bases between. CDR3 length: 12 amino acids. This CDR3 reads CASGYPATEAFF. In DNA form, the CDR3 reads TGTGCCAGCGGGTATCCGGCCACTGAAGCTTTCTTT. The variable domain in full, completed from reference TRBV25-1 and TRBJ1-1, reads EADIYQTPRYLVIGTGKKITLECSQTMGHDKMYWYQQDPGMELHLIHYSYGVNSTEKGDLSSESTVSRIRTEHFPLTLESARPSHTSQYLCASGYPATEAFFGQGTRLTVV.

The chain recombines TRBV19 with TRBJ2-7; a weak D match, TRBD1 (6 bases). Per the germline V gene, CDR1 is LNHDA and CDR2 is SQIVND (reference sequence). The CDR3 is made up of 13 amino acids. Trimming removed 3 bases from V and 2 bases from J, with 8 bases in between. For the CDR3, the DNA is TGTGCCAGTAGTATCGCAGGGGCCTACGAGCAGTACTTC. It translates to CASSIAGAYEQYF.

V usage is TRBV6-1 and J usage is TRBJ2-3, with 10 bases aligning to TRBD1. In germline, CDR1 is MNHNS, CDR2 SASEGT. V shed 5 bases, J shed 4 bases, and the junction held 3 bases outside the gene matches. This CDR3 contains 14 residues. For the CDR3, the DNA is TGTGCCAGCAGTCTCGGGACAGGGGCAGATACGCAGTATTTT. Its protein is CASSLGTGADTQYF.

The V and J genes are TRBV4-1 and TRBJ2-3; TRBD1 matches 8 bases. Trimming removed 1 base from V and 5 bases from J; junction bases left unmatched: 8. The V gene's germline CDR1 is MGHRA and CDR2 YSYEKL. The CDR3 sequence is 16 residues long. CDR3 in amino acids: CASSQAGTGLLDTQYF. The CDR3, as DNA: TGCGCCAGCAGCCAAGCCGGGACAGGTCTATTAGATACGCAGTATTTT.